The text below deals with one T cell receptor beta chain. The antigen is not known. This record belongs to a study of T cell responses to AZD1222 COVID-19 vaccine. Study results and caveats: Regions left unmutated in variants are reportedly the target of nearly half of spike-specific TCRs. Baseline testing showed seropositivity in only six or seven AZD1222 recipients.

The repertoire was sequenced with immunoSEQ multiplex PCR; TCRdb's copy has only in-frame clones and lacks some. The sample lists around 150,000 clones, 92% occurring once. This CDR3 has 15 residues. V shed 4 bases, J shed 5 bases, and the junction held 8 bases outside the gene matches. The germline gives CDR1 SGHRS, CDR2 YFSETQ. The specimen comprised peripheral blood, sampled 28 days after the second AZD1222 dose. This chain links TRBV5-1 with TRBJ1-1, with 10 bases that match TRBD1. The receptor was isolated from an adult who received the AZD1222 COVID-19 vaccine. The CDR3 DNA is TGCGCCAGCAGCAGGTGGGACAGGGGCAATACTGAAGCTTTCTTT. Protein: CASSRWDRGNTEAFF.